Listed below are T cell receptor beta chains from one sample, sequenced in a study of cytomegalovirus exposure and HLA in healthy donors. Some clones are missing from TCRdb's copy, which holds only in-frame ones; the method was immunoSEQ multiplex PCR. The sample lists approximately 80,000 clones; around 72% were seen once. The sequencing sample was made of PBMCs. All receptors come from a woman in her thirties or forties in good health and CMV-seropositive. CDR3s include the opening cysteine and the closing phenylalanine or tryptophan. D genes are given only for firm matches. Size tells how often a clone was seen (once, few, many) or the class of an expanded clone, and some rows leave it out.

v_call: TRBV5-4; clone_size: -; j_call: TRBJ2-3; d_call: -; cdr3_length: 12; cdr3_aa: CASSLAGDTQYF; cdr3_nt: TGTGCCAGCAGCCTGGCCGGGGATACGCAGTATTTT
v_call: TRBV28; clone_size: -; j_call: TRBJ2-4; d_call: TRBD1; cdr3_length: 13; cdr3_aa: CASSGTGRNIQYF; cdr3_nt: TGTGCCAGCAGCGGGACAGGAAGAAACATTCAGTACTTC
v_call: TRBV7-9; clone_size: -; j_call: TRBJ1-2; d_call: TRBD1; cdr3_length: 16; cdr3_aa: CALSLGQGVTSYGYTF; cdr3_nt: TGTGCCCTCTCCCTGGGACAGGGGGTAACGTCGTATGGCTACACCTTC
v_call: TRBV6-1; clone_size: -; j_call: TRBJ1-5; d_call: -; cdr3_length: 15; cdr3_aa: CASREGGQSNQPQHF; cdr3_nt: TGTGCCAGCCGGGAGGGGGGCCAGAGCAATCAGCCCCAGCATTTT
v_call: TRBV5-1; clone_size: -; j_call: TRBJ2-1; d_call: TRBD2; cdr3_length: 15; cdr3_aa: CASSLSGGSLDEQFF; cdr3_nt: TGCGCCAGCAGCCTTAGCGGGGGGTCGTTGGATGAGCAGTTCTTC
v_call: TRBV2; clone_size: many; j_call: TRBJ1-1; d_call: -; cdr3_length: 12; cdr3_aa: CASRGPSSEAFF; cdr3_nt: TGTGCCAGCAGGGGCCCCTCGTCTGAAGCTTTCTTT
v_call: TRBV5-1; clone_size: -; j_call: TRBJ2-4; d_call: -; cdr3_length: 15; cdr3_aa: CASSLAISSGNIQYF; cdr3_nt: TGCGCCAGCAGCTTGGCCATCTCGTCGGGAAACATTCAGTACTTC
v_call: TRBV5-6; clone_size: -; j_call: TRBJ2-6; d_call: -; cdr3_length: 17; cdr3_aa: CASSFGPGGSGANVLTF; cdr3_nt: -
v_call: TRBV4-3; clone_size: -; j_call: TRBJ2-2; d_call: TRBD2; cdr3_length: 14; cdr3_aa: CASSQDWGGGELFF; cdr3_nt: TGCGCCAGCAGCCAAGATTGGGGGGGCGGGGAGCTGTTTTTT
v_call: TRBV5-1; clone_size: -; j_call: TRBJ2-3; d_call: -; cdr3_length: 12; cdr3_aa: CASRQGADTQYF; cdr3_nt: TGCGCCAGCAGACAGGGCGCAGATACGCAGTATTTT
v_call: TRBV7-8; clone_size: few; j_call: TRBJ1-1; d_call: -; cdr3_length: 15; cdr3_aa: CASSWGGRLPTEAFF; cdr3_nt: TGTGCCAGCAGCTGGGGAGGGAGGCTCCCAACAGAAGCTTTTTTT
v_call: TRBV11-2; clone_size: -; j_call: TRBJ1-1; d_call: TRBD1; cdr3_length: 15; cdr3_aa: CASSPQTGVWTEAFF; cdr3_nt: TGTGCCAGCAGCCCACAGACAGGGGTTTGGACTGAAGCTTTCTTT
v_call: TRBV5-1; clone_size: -; j_call: TRBJ2-5; d_call: TRBD2; cdr3_length: 15; cdr3_aa: CASSVGTSGLGTQYF; cdr3_nt: TGCGCCAGCAGCGTAGGGACTAGCGGGTTGGGGACCCAGTACTTC
v_call: TRBV27; clone_size: -; j_call: TRBJ1-3; d_call: -; cdr3_length: 14; cdr3_aa: CASGTGISGNTIYF; cdr3_nt: TGTGCCAGTGGAACAGGGATCTCTGGAAACACCATATATTTT
v_call: TRBV6-1; clone_size: -; j_call: TRBJ2-1; d_call: TRBD2; cdr3_length: 19; cdr3_aa: CASSDGLAGGEFPYNEQFF; cdr3_nt: TGTGCCAGCAGTGACGGACTAGCGGGGGGAGAGTTTCCCTACAATGAGCAGTTCTTC
v_call: TRBV6-4; clone_size: -; j_call: TRBJ2-7; d_call: -; cdr3_length: 13; cdr3_aa: CASSDSPTAEQYF; cdr3_nt: TGTGCCAGCAGTGACTCGCCGACAGCCGAGCAGTACTTC
v_call: TRBV4-3; clone_size: once; j_call: TRBJ1-3; d_call: -; cdr3_length: 15; cdr3_aa: CASSQDRETGNTIYF; cdr3_nt: TGCGCCAGCAGCCAAGATCGGGAAACTGGAAACACCATATATTTT
v_call: TRBV7-9; clone_size: -; j_call: TRBJ1-2; d_call: -; cdr3_length: 12; cdr3_aa: CASSTSSYGYTF; cdr3_nt: TGTGCCAGCAGCACGAGCTCCTATGGCTACACCTTC
v_call: TRBV7-8; clone_size: -; j_call: TRBJ2-1; d_call: -; cdr3_length: 17; cdr3_aa: CASILALNPSSYNEQFF; cdr3_nt: TGTGCCAGCATCTTAGCGCTTAATCCCAGCTCCTACAATGAGCAGTTCTTC
v_call: TRBV15; clone_size: -; j_call: TRBJ2-2; d_call: -; cdr3_length: 17; cdr3_aa: CATSRDRVAGATGELFF; cdr3_nt: TGTGCCACCAGCAGAGATAGGGTGGCAGGGGCCACCGGGGAGCTGTTTTTT
v_call: TRBV5-1; clone_size: -; j_call: TRBJ2-3; d_call: -; cdr3_length: 15; cdr3_aa: CASSPGHHFTDTQYF; cdr3_nt: TGCGCCAGCAGCCCCGGACATCACTTCACAGATACGCAGTATTTT